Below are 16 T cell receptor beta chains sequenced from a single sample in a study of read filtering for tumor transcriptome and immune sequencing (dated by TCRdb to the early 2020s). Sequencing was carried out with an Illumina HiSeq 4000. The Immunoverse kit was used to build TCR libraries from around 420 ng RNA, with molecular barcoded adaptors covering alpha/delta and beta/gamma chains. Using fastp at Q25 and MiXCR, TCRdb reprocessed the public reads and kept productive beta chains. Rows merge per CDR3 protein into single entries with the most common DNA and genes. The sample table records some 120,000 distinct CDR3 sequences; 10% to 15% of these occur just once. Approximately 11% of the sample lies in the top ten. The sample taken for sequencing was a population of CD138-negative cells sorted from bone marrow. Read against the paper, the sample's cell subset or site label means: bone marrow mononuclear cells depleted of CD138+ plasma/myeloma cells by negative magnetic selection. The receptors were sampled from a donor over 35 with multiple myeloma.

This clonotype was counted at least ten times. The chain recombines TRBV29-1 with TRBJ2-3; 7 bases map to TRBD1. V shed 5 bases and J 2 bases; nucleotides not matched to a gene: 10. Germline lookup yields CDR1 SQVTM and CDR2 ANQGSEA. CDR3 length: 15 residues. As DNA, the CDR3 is TGCAGCGTTCATATGACGGACAGGTACACAGATACGCAGTATTTT. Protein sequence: CSVHMTDRYTDTQYF.

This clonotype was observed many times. The CDR3 nucleotides read TGTGCCAGCTCACCCCTAGCGGGAGCTATGGATGAGCAGTTCTTC. This translates into CASSPLAGAMDEQFF. The chain combines TRBV18 with TRBJ2-1; the match to TRBD2 covers 10 bases. The CDR3 loop spans 15 amino acids. Looked up from germline, CDR1 is KGHSH and CDR2 is LQKENI. The V segment lost 3 bases and the J segment 8 bases; nucleotides outside the gene matches: 7.

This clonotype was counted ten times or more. The CDR3 is CASTFSGDTGELFF. The CDR3 DNA sequence: TGTGCCAGCACTTTCTCCGGGGACACCGGGGAGCTGTTTTTT. This chain links TRBV6-2 or TRBV6-3 with TRBJ2-2; D possibly corresponds to TRBD2 (5 bases). The germline CDR1 and CDR2 sequences are MNHEY and SVGEGT. CDR3 length: 14 residues. Trimming stripped 7 bases from V and 3 bases from J, with 12 bases between.

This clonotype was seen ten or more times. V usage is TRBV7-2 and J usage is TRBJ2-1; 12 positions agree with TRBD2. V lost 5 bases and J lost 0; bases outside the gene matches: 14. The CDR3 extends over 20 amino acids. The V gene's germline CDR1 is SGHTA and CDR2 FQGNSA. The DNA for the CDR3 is TGTGCCAGCAGCCGCGGGACTAGCGGGCCTAAACTTGGCTCCTACAATGAGCAGTTCTTC. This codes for CASSRGTSGPKLGSYNEQFF.

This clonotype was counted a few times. The DNA for the CDR3 is TGTGCCAGCTATGGACAGGGGAACACTGAAGCTTTCTTT. Protein product: CASYGQGNTEAFF. The V and J genes are TRBV12-3 or TRBV12-4 and TRBJ1-1; 8 positions match TRBD1. J gave up 1 base and V 8 bases, and 3 bases lay outside the gene matches. There are 13 residues in the CDR3.

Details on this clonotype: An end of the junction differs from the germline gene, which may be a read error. CDR3 protein: CAGSQPGLAVQETQYF. The CDR3 DNA reads TGCGCCGGCAGCCAGCCGGGACTAGCGGTTCAAGAGACCCAGTACTTC. The chain links TRBV5-1 to TRBJ2-5; TRBD2 matches at 11 bases. Germline CDR1 reads SGHRS; CDR2 reads YFSETQ. This CDR3 contains 16 residues.

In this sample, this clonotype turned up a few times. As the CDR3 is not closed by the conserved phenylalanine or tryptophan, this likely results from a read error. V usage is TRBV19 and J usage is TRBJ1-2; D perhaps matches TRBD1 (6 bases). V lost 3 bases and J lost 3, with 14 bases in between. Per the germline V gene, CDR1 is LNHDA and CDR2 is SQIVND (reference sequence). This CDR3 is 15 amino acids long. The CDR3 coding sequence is TGTGCCAGTAGTATTAATTGGCAGGGGCACTATGGCTACACCTCC. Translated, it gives CASSINWQGHYGYTS.

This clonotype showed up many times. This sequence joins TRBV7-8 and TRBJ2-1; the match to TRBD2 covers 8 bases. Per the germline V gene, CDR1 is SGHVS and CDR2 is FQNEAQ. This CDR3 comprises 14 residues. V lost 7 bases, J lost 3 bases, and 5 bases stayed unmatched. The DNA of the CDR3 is TGTGCCAGCACTAAAGCGGGGGTCTACAATGAGCAGTTCTTC. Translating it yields CASTKAGVYNEQFF.

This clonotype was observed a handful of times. The chain's CDR3 is CASSFVTGTGGLEQYF. For the CDR3, the DNA is TGTGCCAGCAGCTTTGTGACCGGGACAGGGGGCCTCGAGCAGTACTTC. The chain has TRBV7-2 and TRBJ2-7, with TRBD1 matching over 12 bases. There are 16 residues in the CDR3. Losses at the gene ends were 3 bases for V and 6 bases for J; bases not matched to a gene: 9. CDR1 and CDR2 from the germline V gene are SGHTA and FQGNSA.

CDR3: CASSLSPGSPNEQFF. The CDR3 DNA is TGTGCCAGCAGTTTATCCCCCGGGAGCCCCAATGAGCAGTTCTTC. This chain connects TRBV28 to TRBJ2-1, with D tentatively TRBD2 (6 bases). The germline CDR1 and CDR2 sequences are MDHEN and SYDVKM. Trimming took off 1 base at V and 6 bases at J, with 13 bases between the two ends. This CDR3 has 15 residues.

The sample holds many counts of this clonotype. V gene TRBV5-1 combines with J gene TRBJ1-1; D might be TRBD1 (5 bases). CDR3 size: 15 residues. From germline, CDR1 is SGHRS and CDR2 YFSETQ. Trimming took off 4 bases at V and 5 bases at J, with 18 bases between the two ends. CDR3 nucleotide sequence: TGCGCCAGCAGCCAGGGACTGGGTTTGACGACTGAAGCTTTCTTT. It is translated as CASSQGLGLTTEAFF.

CDR3 nucleotide sequence: TGTGCCAGCTCACCGACAAGGGACAGAGCCTACGAGCAGTACTTC. Residues: CASSPTRDRAYEQYF. The genes are TRBV18 and TRBJ2-7, with TRBD1 matching 7 bases. From germline, CDR1 is KGHSH and CDR2 LQKENI. With V trimmed by 3 bases and J by 2 bases, 7 bases remained unmatched. CDR3 length equals 15 residues.

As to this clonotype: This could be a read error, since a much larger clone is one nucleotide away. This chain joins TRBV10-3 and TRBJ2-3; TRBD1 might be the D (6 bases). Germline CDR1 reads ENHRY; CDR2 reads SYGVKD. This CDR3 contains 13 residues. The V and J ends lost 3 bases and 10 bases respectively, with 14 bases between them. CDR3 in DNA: TGTGCCATCAGTGATAACAGGGCCCCCGCGCAGTATTTT. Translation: CAISDNRAPAQYF.

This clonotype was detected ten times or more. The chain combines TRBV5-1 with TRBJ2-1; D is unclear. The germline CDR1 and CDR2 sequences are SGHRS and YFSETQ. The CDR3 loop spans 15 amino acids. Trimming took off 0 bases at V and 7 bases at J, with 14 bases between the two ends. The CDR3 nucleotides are TGCGCCAGCAGCTTGGAGGGTTTCGTACAAAATGAGCAGTTCTTC. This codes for CASSLEGFVQNEQFF.

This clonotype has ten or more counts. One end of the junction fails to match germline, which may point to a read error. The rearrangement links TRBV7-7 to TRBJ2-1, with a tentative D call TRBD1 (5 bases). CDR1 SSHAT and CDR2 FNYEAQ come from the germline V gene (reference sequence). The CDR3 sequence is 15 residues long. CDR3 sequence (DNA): TGTGCTAGCAGCCCGGACACGGAGTCCTACAATGAGCAGTTCTTC. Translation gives CASSPDTESYNEQFF.

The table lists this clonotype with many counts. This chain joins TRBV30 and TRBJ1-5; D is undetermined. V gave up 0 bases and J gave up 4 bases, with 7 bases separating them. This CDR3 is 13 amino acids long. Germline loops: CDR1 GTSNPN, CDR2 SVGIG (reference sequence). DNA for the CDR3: TGTGCCTGGAGTGTAAACAGAAATCAGCCCCAGCATTTT. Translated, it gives CAWSVNRNQPQHF.